This section outlines one TCR beta chain sequence together with its context. This sample is drawn from a study of blood T cell repertoires in COVID-19. Study context: Acute-phase and convalescent COVID-19 samples originated in the United States, Italy and Spain. The analysed material was cDNA or gDNA that came from T cells, B-cell-depleted T cells, or PBMCs.

In the authors' workflow: It was from reference gene primer amplification that nucleated cell counts were estimated. The table came from immunoSEQ multiplex PCR; TCRdb's copy has only in-frame clones and leaves some out. Clone size and the V and J calls come from that table; the DNA yielded D and trimming. The repertoire holds 250,000 to 350,000 clones, with around four fifths as singletons. This receptor was obtained from a woman in her 50s with active or convalescent COVID-19. Sequencing was done on a sample of peripheral blood.

CDR3 amino acids: CAWSEAEKLFF. CDR3 DNA: TGTGCCTGGAGTGAAGCCGAAAAACTGTTTTTT. The gene calls are TRBV30 and TRBJ1-4; D remains ambiguous. The CDR3 runs to 11 residues. Trimming took 1 base from V and 8 from J, leaving 5 bases between them. Germline V gene lookup returns CDR1 GTSNPN and CDR2 SVGIG (reference sequence). Variable domain in full (rest from reference TRBV30 and TRBJ1-4): SQTIHQWPATLVQPVGSPLSLECTVEGTSNPNLYWYRQAAGRGLQLLFYSVGIGQISSEVPQNLSASRPQDRQFILSSKKLLLSDSGFYLCAWSEAEKLFFGSGTQLSVL.